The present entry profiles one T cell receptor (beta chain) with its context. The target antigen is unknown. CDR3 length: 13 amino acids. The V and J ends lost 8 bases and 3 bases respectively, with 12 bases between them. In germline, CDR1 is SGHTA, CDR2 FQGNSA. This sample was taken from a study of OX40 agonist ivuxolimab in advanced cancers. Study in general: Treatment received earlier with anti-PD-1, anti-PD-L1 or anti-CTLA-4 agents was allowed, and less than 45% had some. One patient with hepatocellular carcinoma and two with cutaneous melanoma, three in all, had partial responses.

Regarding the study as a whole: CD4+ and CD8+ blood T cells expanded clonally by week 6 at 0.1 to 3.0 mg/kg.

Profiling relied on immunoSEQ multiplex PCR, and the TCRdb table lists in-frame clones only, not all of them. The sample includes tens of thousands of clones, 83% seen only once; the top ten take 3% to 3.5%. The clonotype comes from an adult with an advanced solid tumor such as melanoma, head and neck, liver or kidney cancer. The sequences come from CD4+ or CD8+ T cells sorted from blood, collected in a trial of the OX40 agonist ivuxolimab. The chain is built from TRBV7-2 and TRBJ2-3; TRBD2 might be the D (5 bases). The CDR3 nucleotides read TGTGCCAGCGAGCGGTCTACTACAGATACGCAGTATTTT. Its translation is CASERSTTDTQYF.